One sample yielded the 21 T cell receptor beta chains listed below, sequenced in a study of blood T cell repertoires in COVID-19. TCRdb keeps only in-frame clones here, not all; method: immunoSEQ multiplex PCR. Of 200,000 to 300,000 clones listed, around 87% are singletons. The sequenced sample was peripheral blood. All receptors derive from a woman aged 60 to 75 with COVID-19, enrolled during active disease.

The chain has TRBV27 and TRBJ2-4; TRBD2 aligns across 7 bases. Germline V lookup: CDR1 MNHEY, CDR2 SMNVEV (reference sequence). The CDR3 extends over 14 amino acids. The ends lost 3 bases at V and 9 bases at J; junction bases unmatched: 8. CDR3: CASSFSRVAGIQYF. Written as DNA, the CDR3 is TGTGCCAGCAGTTTCTCCCGAGTAGCGGGCATTCAGTACTTC.

V gene TRBV7-9 combines with J gene TRBJ2-3, with TRBD2 matching over 8 bases. This CDR3 comprises 15 residues. V shed 4 bases and J 1 base; nucleotides not matched to a gene: 4. The germline V gene encodes CDR1 SEHNR and CDR2 FQNEAQ (reference sequence). CDR3 sequence reads: CASSYSGAGTDTQYF. The CDR3, as DNA: TGTGCCAGCAGCTATAGCGGGGCGGGCACAGATACGCAGTATTTT.

The chain's CDR3 is CATSRDLGLDNEQFF. DNA for the CDR3: TGTGCCACCAGCAGAGATCTGGGCCTTGACAATGAGCAGTTCTTC. This chain uses TRBV15 with TRBJ2-1; D unresolved. Germline V CDR1 and CDR2: LNHNV, YYDKDF (reference sequence). The CDR3 runs to 15 residues. Trimming pared 0 bases from V and 5 bases from J, leaving 11 bases between.

This rearrangement joins TRBV6-2 or TRBV6-3 to TRBJ1-2, with D unresolved. The CDR3 runs 11 residues. Germline CDR1 reads MNHEY; CDR2 reads SVGEGT. V was clipped by 0 bases and J by 7 bases, with 3 bases between them. CDR3 residues: CASSYSLGYTF. The CDR3 nucleotides read TGTGCCAGCAGTTACTCCCTTGGCTACACCTTC.

This chain joins TRBV5-1 and TRBJ2-7; D is perhaps TRBD2 (5 bases). V was clipped by 1 base and J by 4 bases, with 12 bases between them. CDR3 size: 14 residues. Germline V CDR1 and CDR2: SGHRS, YFSETQ. DNA of the CDR3: TGCGCCAGCAGCTTGCGGGAACAATGGTACGAGCAGTACTTC. It yields the protein CASSLREQWYEQYF.

CDR3 sequence: CASTPGALINTEAFF. DNA of the CDR3: TGTGCCAGTACCCCAGGGGCCCTTATAAACACTGAAGCTTTCTTT. The rearrangement uses TRBV19 and TRBJ1-1, with D perhaps TRBD1 (6 bases). The CDR3 runs 15 residues. V was trimmed by 7 bases and J by 2 bases, leaving 17 bases between them. The germline gives CDR1 LNHDA, CDR2 SQIVND (reference sequence).

V usage is TRBV2 and J usage is TRBJ2-7; D is unclear. Germline V gives CDR1 SNHLY, CDR2 FYNNEI. The germline V and J ends were trimmed by 4 bases and 3 bases, with 7 bases remaining between them. The CDR3 has 12 amino acids. DNA for the CDR3: TGTGCCAGCAGTGTGTCCTACTACGAGCAGTACTTC. This translates into CASSVSYYEQYF.

This clone was seen a few times. The rearrangement uses TRBV10-1 and TRBJ2-7; 8 bases line up with TRBD2. This CDR3 region has 19 residues. V lost 3 bases, J lost 6 bases, and 22 bases stayed unmatched. CDR1 is WNHNN, CDR2 SYGVQD, per germline (reference sequence). The CDR3 here is CASSEPDCDSGDPPGEQYF. CDR3 DNA: TGCGCCAGCAGTGAACCGGATTGTGATAGCGGGGACCCTCCGGGCGAGCAGTACTTC.

The CDR3 DNA follows: TGCGCCAGCAGCTCCTTTACAGGGCCGGCCTCCGGTCTAAGTGCTTTCTTT. It codes for CASSSFTGPASGLSAFF. V and J are TRBV5-1 and TRBJ1-1, with D perhaps matching TRBD1 (6 bases). The CDR3 length is 17 residues. Trimming took off 3 bases at V and 11 bases at J, with 29 bases between the two ends. Germline V lookup: CDR1 SGHRS, CDR2 YFSETQ.

The chain has TRBV6-2 or TRBV6-3 and TRBJ2-1, with 8 bases aligning to TRBD2. The CDR3 covers 14 residues. CDR1 and CDR2 from the germline V gene are MNHEY and SVGEGT. The J segment lost 8 bases and the V segment lost 6 bases, leaving 9 bases of the junction unmatched. This CDR3 is CASSLRLTSDEQFF. CDR3 nucleotides: TGTGCCAGCAGCCTACGATTGACTAGCGATGAGCAGTTCTTC.

The CDR3 loop reads CASTPSDSRYGYTF. As DNA, the CDR3 is TGTGCCAGCACCCCTTCGGACAGTCGGTATGGCTACACCTTC. This chain uses TRBV6-6 with TRBJ1-2; possible D gene TRBD1, 6 bases. The CDR3 totals 14 residues. Germline CDR1 MNHNY, CDR2 SVGAGI (reference sequence). V dropped 7 bases and J dropped 5 bases, with 17 bases sitting between them.

This chain joins TRBV13 and TRBJ2-1; possibly TRBD2 for D (6 bases). The CDR3 spans 14 residues. With 1 base removed from V and 8 bases from J, the gap between germline ends came to 12 bases. Germline V CDR1 and CDR2: PRHDT, FYEKMQ (reference sequence). The CDR3 sequence is CASSLAPGGYEQFF. CDR3 in DNA: TGTGCCAGCAGCTTAGCGCCTGGGGGGTATGAGCAGTTCTTC.

This sequence joins TRBV30 and TRBJ2-5, with 11 nucleotides matching TRBD2. The CDR3 is 16 residues long. Per germline, CDR1 GTSNPN and CDR2 SVGIG (reference sequence). Germline trimming cut 2 bases from V and 1 base from J; bases unmatched to any gene: 6. CDR3 residues: CAWSHLGLAAQETQYF. Written as DNA, the CDR3 is TGTGCCTGGAGTCATCTGGGACTAGCGGCCCAAGAGACCCAGTACTTC.

V is TRBV5-6 and J is TRBJ1-2, with 10 bases matching TRBD1. The V gene end was trimmed by 1 base and the J gene end by 4 bases; junction bases not matched to a gene: 13. CDR3 length equals 18 residues. Looked up from germline, CDR1 is SGHDT and CDR2 is YYEEEE. Written as DNA, the CDR3 is TGTGCCAGCAGCTTGAGTAGGACGAGACAGGGGGCCGTCTATGGCTACACCTTC. This gives the protein CASSLSRTRQGAVYGYTF.

This clone was seen a single time. The chain is built from TRBV7-9 and TRBJ2-7, with TRBD1 matching 9 bases. Germline V gene data show CDR1 as SEHNR and CDR2 as FQNEAQ (reference sequence). The ends lost 1 base at V and 5 bases at J; junction bases unmatched: 6. The CDR3 covers 15 residues. CDR3 coding DNA: TGTGCCAGCAGCTTAGATCTCGGGACAGGGAACGAGCAGTACTTC. It specifies CASSLDLGTGNEQYF.

V is TRBV11-3 and J is TRBJ2-1, with 7 bases lining up with TRBD1. Germline trimming cut 5 bases from V and 6 bases from J; bases unmatched to any gene: 10. Germline values: CDR1 SGHNT, CDR2 YENEEA. The CDR3 consists of 15 residues. CDR3 coding DNA: TGTGCCAGCAGCCAAGACAGGGATTTCCGCAATGAGCAGTTCTTC. Its translation is CASSQDRDFRNEQFF. The entire variable domain, with the rest obtained from reference TRBV11-3 and TRBJ2-1, is as follows: EAGVVQSPRYKIIEKKQPVAFWCNPISGHNTLYWYLQNLGQGPELLIRYENEEAVDDSQLPKDRFSAERLKGVDSTLKIQPAELGDSAVYLCASSQDRDFRNEQFFGPGTRLTVL.

This clone was recorded a few times. V usage is TRBV19 and J usage is TRBJ1-2, with D perhaps TRBD1 (5 bases). The CDR3 consists of 12 residues. CDR1 LNHDA and CDR2 SQIVND come from the germline V gene (reference sequence). V lost 0 bases and J lost 8, with 7 bases in between. The CDR3 here is CASSIDTGGYTF. Written as DNA, the CDR3 is TGTGCCAGTAGTATAGATACAGGAGGCTACACCTTC.

The rearrangement links TRBV28 to TRBJ2-2, with TRBD2 matching over 8 bases. V lost 7 bases to trimming and J lost 4 bases; unmatched junction nucleotides: 5. The CDR3 has 14 amino acids. The V gene's germline CDR1 is MDHEN and CDR2 SYDVKM. The CDR3 reads CASNPGGGTGELFF. CDR3 coding DNA: TGTGCCAGCAACCCCGGGGGGGGCACCGGGGAGCTGTTTTTT.

V is TRBV3-1 (or the pseudogene TRBV3-2) and J is TRBJ1-2; TRBD1 matches at 7 bases. Germline CDR1 LGHDT, CDR2 YNNKEL (reference sequence). The CDR3 consists of 14 residues. Trimming cost V 3 bases and J 5 bases; bases outside gene matches: 6. The CDR3 sequence: CASSHRQGGYGYTF. CDR3 in DNA: TGTGCCAGCAGCCACCGACAGGGTGGGTATGGCTACACCTTC.

This chain links TRBV3-1 (or the pseudogene TRBV3-2) with TRBJ2-5; TRBD2 aligns across 8 bases. CDR1 is LGHDT and CDR2 is YNNKEL in the germline V gene (reference sequence). This CDR3 region has 14 residues. The V and J ends lost 6 bases and 5 bases, in that order; junction bases with no gene match: 8. CDR3 protein: CASSPGLVRETQYF. Here the CDR3 DNA reads TGTGCCAGCAGTCCGGGACTAGTCAGGGAGACCCAGTACTTC.

This chain connects TRBV5-1 to TRBJ1-4; 7 bases are shared with TRBD1. This CDR3 has 14 residues. Germline V CDR1 and CDR2: SGHRS, YFSETQ. V dropped 4 bases and J dropped 4; count of bases not matched to a gene: 4. The CDR3 DNA reads as TGCGCCAGCAGCAAAGGGACAGATAATGAAAAACTGTTTTTT. Translated, it gives CASSKGTDNEKLFF.